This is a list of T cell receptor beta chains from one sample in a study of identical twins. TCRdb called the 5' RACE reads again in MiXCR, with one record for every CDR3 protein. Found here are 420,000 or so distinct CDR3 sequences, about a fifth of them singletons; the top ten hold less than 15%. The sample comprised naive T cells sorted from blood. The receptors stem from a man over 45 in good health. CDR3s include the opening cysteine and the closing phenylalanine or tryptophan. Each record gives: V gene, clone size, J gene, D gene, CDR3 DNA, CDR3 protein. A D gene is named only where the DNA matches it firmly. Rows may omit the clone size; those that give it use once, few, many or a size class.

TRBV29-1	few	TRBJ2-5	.	TGCAGCGTTGGTCCGGGAGTCGAGCAAGAGACCCAGTACTTC	CSVGPGVEQETQYF
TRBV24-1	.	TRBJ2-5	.	TGTGCCACCAGTGATTACCAAGAGACCCAGTACTTC	CATSDYQETQYF
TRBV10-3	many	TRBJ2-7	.	TGTGCCATCAGGGCCGGGACGACCTACGAGCAGTACTTC	CAIRAGTTYEQYF
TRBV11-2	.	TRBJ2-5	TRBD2	TGTGCCAGCAGCCTCTTGACGGGACTACTTGAATCTAGCGAGACCCAGTACTTC	CASSLLTGLLESSETQYF
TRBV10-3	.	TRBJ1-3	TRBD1	TGTGCGATCGGAGGGACAGGGGCGGCCACCATATATTTT	CAIGGTGAATIYF
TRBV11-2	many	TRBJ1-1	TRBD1	TGTGCCAGCAGTTCGCCGGGACAGGGGATAGGGGGTAGAGGTTACACTGAAGCTTTCTTT	CASSSPGQGIGGRGYTEAFF
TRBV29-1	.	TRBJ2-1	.	TGCAGCGTTGAAGATCATATAAATGAGCAGTTCTTC	CSVEDHINEQFF
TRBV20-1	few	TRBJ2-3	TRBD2	TGCAGCGCAATACGACTTCGAGCGGGAATCACAGATACGCAGTATTTT	CSAIRLRAGITDTQYF
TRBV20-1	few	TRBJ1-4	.	TGCAGTGCTAGAGATTCTCGCACGAATGAAAAACTGTTTTTT	CSARDSRTNEKLFF
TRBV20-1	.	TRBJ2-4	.	TGCAGTGCTAGCGCCATAGGGATGATGGACATTCAGTACTTC	CSASAIGMMDIQYF
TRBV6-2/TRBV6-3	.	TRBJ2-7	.	TGTGCCAGCAGCTACCGACAGATCGAGCAGTACTTC	CASSYRQIEQYF
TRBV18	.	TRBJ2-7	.	TGTGCCAGCTCACCGGTTACGGCCTCCTACGAGCAGTACTTC	CASSPVTASYEQYF
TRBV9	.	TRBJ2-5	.	TGTGCCAGCAACCGTGGGAGTGGCGGGGAGACCCAGTACTTC	CASNRGSGGETQYF
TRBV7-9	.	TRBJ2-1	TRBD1	TGTGCCAGCAGCACAGACAGGGGATACAATGAGCAGTTCTTC	CASSTDRGYNEQFF
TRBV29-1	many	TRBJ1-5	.	TGCAGCGTTGCCGAGTGGGGAAGCAATCAGCCCCAGCATTTT	CSVAEWGSNQPQHF
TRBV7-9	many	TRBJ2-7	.	TGTGCCAGCAGCCCCTACTTAGCTTACGAGCAGTACTTC	CASSPYLAYEQYF
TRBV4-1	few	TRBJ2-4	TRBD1	TGCGCCAGCAGCCATCCGGGACAGAAAAACATTCAGTACTTC	CASSHPGQKNIQYF
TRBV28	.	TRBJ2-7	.	TGTGCCAGCAGTTTAGGACAGCTTGACTACGAGCAGTACTTC	CASSLGQLDYEQYF
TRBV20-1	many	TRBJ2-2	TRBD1	TGCAGTGCAAGGACAGGGGGGACCGGGGAGCTGTTTTTT	CSARTGGTGELFF
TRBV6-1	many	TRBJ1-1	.	TGTGCCAGCAGTGTCCGAGGGTCAGAAGCTTTCTTT	CASSVRGSEAFF
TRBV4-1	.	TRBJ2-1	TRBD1	TGCGCCAGCAGCCGCTACACCGGGACAGGGGACCAAAAAGGGCAGTTCTTC	CASSRYTGTGDQKGQFF
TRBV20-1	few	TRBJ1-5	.	TGCAGTGCTTCCAACTTCCCCGACGGTTCACGGTTGCCCCAGCATTTT	CSASNFPDGSRLPQHF
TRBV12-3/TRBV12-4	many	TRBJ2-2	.	TGTGCCAGCAGCGGGGACACGAACACCGGGGAGCTGTTTTTT	CASSGDTNTGELFF
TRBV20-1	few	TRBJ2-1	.	TGCAGTGCTAGACTCGGGGGGCGAAATGAGCAGTTCTTC	CSARLGGRNEQFF
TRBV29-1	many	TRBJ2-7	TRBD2	TGCAGCGTTGTCGGGACTAGCGGGGGTCAGGGACGCTACGAGCAGTACTTC	CSVVGTSGGQGRYEQYF
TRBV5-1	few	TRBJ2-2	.	TGCGCCAGCAGCGAATCTTTCGGGGAGCTGTTTTTT	CASSESFGELFF
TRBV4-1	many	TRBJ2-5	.	TGCGCCAGCAGCCCCTCGCGAGGGGGAATCCAAGAGACCCAGTACTTC	CASSPSRGGIQETQYF
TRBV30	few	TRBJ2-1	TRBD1	TGTGCCTGGAGCAGGGACAGGGGATACAATGAGCAGTTCTTC	CAWSRDRGYNEQFF
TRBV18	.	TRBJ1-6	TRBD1	TGTGCCAGCTCACCTCAGACAGGGGTTGAGAATTCACCCCTCCACTTT	CASSPQTGVENSPLHF
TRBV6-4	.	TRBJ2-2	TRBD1	TGTGCCAGCGGGCAAGGCGGACAGGGAGCCACCGGGGAGCTGTTTTTT	CASGQGGQGATGELFF
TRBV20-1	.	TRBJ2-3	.	TGCAGTGCTAGCCTCAGGGCTTCCACAGATACGCAGTATTTT	CSASLRASTDTQYF
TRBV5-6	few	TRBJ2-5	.	TGTGCCAGCAGCTACGGACACATCCAGGAGACCCAGTACTTC	CASSYGHIQETQYF
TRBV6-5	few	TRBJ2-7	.	TGTGCCAGCAGTTACCTCCCTGGGCTAGCGATTGAGCAGTACTTC	CASSYLPGLAIEQYF
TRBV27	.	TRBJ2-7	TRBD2	TGTGCCAGCAGTTTAACTAGCGTTTCCTACGAGCAGTACTTC	CASSLTSVSYEQYF
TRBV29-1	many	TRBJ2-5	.	TGCAGCGTTGAAGTACTTAGGGGAGAGACCCAGTACTTC	CSVEVLRGETQYF
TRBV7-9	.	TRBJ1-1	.	TGTGCCAGCAGCCTAGACATGAGTGAAGCTTTCTTT	CASSLDMSEAFF
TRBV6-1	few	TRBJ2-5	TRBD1	TGTGCCAGCAGTCCTCCAGTTAGGGGGCATGAGACCCAGTACTTC	CASSPPVRGHETQYF
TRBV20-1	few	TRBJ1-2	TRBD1	TGCAGTGCTAGCGACAGGGACTATGGCTACACCTTC	CSASDRDYGYTF
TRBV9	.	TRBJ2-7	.	TGTGCCACCCCTCCCGACAGACCGCCCAACTCCTACGAGCAGTACTTC	CATPPDRPPNSYEQYF
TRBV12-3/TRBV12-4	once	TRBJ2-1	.	TGTGCCAGCACCCGGGGGAGTTCGTATGAGCAGTTCTTC	CASTRGSSYEQFF
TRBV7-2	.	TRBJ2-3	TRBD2	TGTGCCAGCAGCGTAAGGTTTCTAGCGGGACGCACAGATACGCAGTATTTT	CASSVRFLAGRTDTQYF
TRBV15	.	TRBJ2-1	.	TGTGCCACCAGCCAAGGGCGGTCTTCCTACAATGAGCAGTTCTTC	CATSQGRSSYNEQFF
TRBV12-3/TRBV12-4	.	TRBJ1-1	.	TGTGCCAGCAGTCCAAACAGTTACACTGAAGCTTTCTTT	CASSPNSYTEAFF
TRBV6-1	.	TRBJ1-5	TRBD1	TGTGCCAGCAGTCTGACCTGGACAGGGAAGTATAGCAATCAGCCCCAGCATTTT	CASSLTWTGKYSNQPQHF
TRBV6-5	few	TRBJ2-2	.	TGTGCCAGCAGTGAGTCGAGGGTCGGGGAGCTGTTTTTT	CASSESRVGELFF